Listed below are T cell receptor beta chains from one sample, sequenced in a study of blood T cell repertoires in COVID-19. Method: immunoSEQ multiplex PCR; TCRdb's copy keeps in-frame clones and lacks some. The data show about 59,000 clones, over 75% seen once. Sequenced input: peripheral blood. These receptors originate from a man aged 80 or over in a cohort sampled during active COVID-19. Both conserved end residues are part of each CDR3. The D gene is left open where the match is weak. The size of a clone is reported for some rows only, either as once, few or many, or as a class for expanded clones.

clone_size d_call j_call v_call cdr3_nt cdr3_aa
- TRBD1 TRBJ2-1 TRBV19 TGTGCCAGTAGTCCCGGGACAGGGGCTCTCGACAATGAGCAGTTCTTC CASSPGTGALDNEQFF
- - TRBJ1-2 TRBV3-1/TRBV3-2 TGTGCCAGCAGCCAAGAGGAGGGGGGGTATGGCTACACCTTC CASSQEEGGYGYTF
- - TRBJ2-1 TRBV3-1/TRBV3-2 TGTGCCAGCAGCAGGGGGGGAAATGAGCAGTTCTTC CASSRGGNEQFF
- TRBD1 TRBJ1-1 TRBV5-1 TGCGCCAGCAGCCCTCTCGGGACAGCCAACACTGAAGCTTTCTTT CASSPLGTANTEAFF
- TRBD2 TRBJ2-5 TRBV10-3 TGTGCCATCTCTAGCGGGCAAGAGACCCAGTACTTC CAISSGQETQYF
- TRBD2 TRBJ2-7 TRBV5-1 TGCGCCAGCAGCTTGGACGGGACTAGCATCTACGAGCAGTACTTC CASSLDGTSIYEQYF
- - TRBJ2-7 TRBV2 TGTGCCAGCAGCGGAGCTCGCGGGATGGGGGAGCAGTACTTC CASSGARGMGEQYF
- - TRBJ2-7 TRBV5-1 TGCGCCAGCAGCCTTGGGGCAGACTACGAGCAGTACTTC CASSLGADYEQYF
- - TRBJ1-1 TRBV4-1 TGCGCCAGCAGCCCAGGGCTGAAGGACACTGAAGCTTTCTTT CASSPGLKDTEAFF
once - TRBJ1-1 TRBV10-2 TGCGCCAGTGAGATGGACGGGATGAACACTGAAGCTTTCTTT CASEMDGMNTEAFF
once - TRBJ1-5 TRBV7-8 TGTGCCAGCAGCTTAGTTAGGGGATATAGCAATCAGCCCCAGCATTTT CASSLVRGYSNQPQHF
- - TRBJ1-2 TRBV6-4 TGTGCCAGCAGTGAATCCCCGGAGGACTATGGCTACACCTTC CASSESPEDYGYTF
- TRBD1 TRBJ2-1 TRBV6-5 TGTGCCAGCAGTTACTCGACAGGGCTCAATGAGCAGTTCTTC CASSYSTGLNEQFF
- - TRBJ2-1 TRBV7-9 TGTGCCAGCAGCTTAGGGGCGGGCAGCAGCTCCTACAATGAGCAGTTCTTC CASSLGAGSSSYNEQFF
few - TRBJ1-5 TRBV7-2 TGTGCCAGCAGCTTAGACAGGGCAATCAATCAGCCCCAGCATTTT CASSLDRAINQPQHF
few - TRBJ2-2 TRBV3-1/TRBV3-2 TGTGCCAGCAGCGCCCATGAGGGGGCCGGGGAGCTGTTTTTT CASSAHEGAGELFF
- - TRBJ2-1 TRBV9 TGTGCCAGCAGCGCCCAGACTCGTACCTACAATGAGCAGTTCTTC CASSAQTRTYNEQFF
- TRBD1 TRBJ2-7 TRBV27 TGTGCCAGCAGTTTACTCGGGACAGGGGTTACTTACGAGCAGTACTTC CASSLLGTGVTYEQYF
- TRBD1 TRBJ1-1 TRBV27 TGTGCCAGCAGTCGACAGGGGGGCACTGAAGCTTTCTTT CASSRQGGTEAFF
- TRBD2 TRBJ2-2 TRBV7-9 TGTGCCAGCAGCTCCCGATCGGCGGGGGTGAACACCGGGGAGCTGTTTTTT CASSSRSAGVNTGELFF
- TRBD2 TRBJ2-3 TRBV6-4 TGTGCCAGCAGTGACTCCGGGGGGGCGAGAGATACGCAGTATTTT CASSDSGGARDTQYF
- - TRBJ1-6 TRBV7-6 TGTGCCAGCAGCGGATCCGGGAGAAGCTCCTATAATTCACCCCTCCACTTT CASSGSGRSSYNSPLHF
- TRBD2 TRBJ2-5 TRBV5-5 TGTGCCAGCAGCTTGACTAGCGGGACCGGGTTGGAGACCCAGTACTTC CASSLTSGTGLETQYF
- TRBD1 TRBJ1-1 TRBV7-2 TGTGCCAGCAGCTCCCAACAGGGGGGTCGGAGCGTTGAAGCTTTCTTT CASSSQQGGRSVEAFF
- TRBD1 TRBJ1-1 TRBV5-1 TGCGCCACCCGGACAGGGGGAAACACTGAAGCTTTCTTT CATRTGGNTEAFF
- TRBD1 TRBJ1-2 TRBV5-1 TGCGCCAGCAGCTCGGACCCGGGACAGGGCCTTTATGGCTACACCTTC CASSSDPGQGLYGYTF
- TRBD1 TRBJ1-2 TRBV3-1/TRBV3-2 TGTGCCAGCAGCCCCAGACACTGGGACAGGGTAGGCTACACCTTC CASSPRHWDRVGYTF
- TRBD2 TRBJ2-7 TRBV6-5 TGTGCCAGCAGAGCACTAGCGGGATCTCCCGAGCAGTACTTC CASRALAGSPEQYF